This entry features one T cell receptor beta chain sequence. Antigen unknown. This sample is part of a study of T cells after yellow fever vaccination. Overall study context: The fractions with low cell numbers were processed using SMART-Seq v4 Ultra Low Input. Whole-study findings and limits: Clonotype sharing between CD4 and CD8 compartments was small.

TCRdb analysed the 5' RACE reads with MiXCR anew, one entry per CDR3 protein. The table lists some 600,000 distinct CDR3 sequences, approximately 13% of them singletons. This CDR3 region has 18 residues. Per the germline V gene, CDR1 is SGHDN and CDR2 is FVKESK. Trimming stripped 0 bases from V and 7 bases from J, with 21 bases between. This chain connects TRBV14 to TRBJ1-4; unclear D gene. The specimen comprised PBMCs, sampled on the day of the yellow fever booster vaccination. The clonotype originates from a man aged 25-45 years who received the YFV17D yellow fever vaccine. The CDR3 DNA reads as TGTGCCAGCAGCCAAGATGCAGCTCCAGGCTTCGTACGTGAAAAACTGTTTTTT. Protein: CASSQDAAPGFVREKLFF.